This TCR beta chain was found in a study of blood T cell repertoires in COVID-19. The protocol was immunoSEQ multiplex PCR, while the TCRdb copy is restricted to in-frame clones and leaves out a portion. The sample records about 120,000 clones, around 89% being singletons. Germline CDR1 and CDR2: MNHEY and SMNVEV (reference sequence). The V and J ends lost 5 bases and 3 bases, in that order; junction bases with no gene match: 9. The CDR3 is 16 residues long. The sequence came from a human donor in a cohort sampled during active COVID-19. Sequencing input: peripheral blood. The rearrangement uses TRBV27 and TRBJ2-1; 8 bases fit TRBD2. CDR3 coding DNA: TGTGCCAGCAGTCCCTCCGGGACTAGTATCTACAATGAGCAGTTCTTC. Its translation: CASSPSGTSIYNEQFF.